Listed below are T cell receptor beta chains from one sample, sequenced in a study of blood T cell repertoires in COVID-19. This table comes from immunoSEQ multiplex PCR, and its TCRdb copy is limited to in-frame clones, with some not included. The top ten hold 3% to 3.5% of the sample, which has under 65,000 clones, 80% to 95% seen once. The sample consisted of peripheral blood. These receptors all come from a man aged 45-65 years with acute or convalescent COVID-19. CDR3s include the opening cysteine and the closing phenylalanine or tryptophan. Fields, in order: CDR3 protein, CDR3 DNA, V gene, J gene, clone size, D gene. The D gene is left open where the match is weak. Clone size is shown for a subset of rows, as once, few, many or a class of expanded clone.

CASSDPGQGRFGGYTF	TGTGCCAGCAGTGACCCGGGACAGGGGAGATTCGGTGGCTACACCTTC	TRBV25-1	TRBJ1-2	NA	TRBD1
CASSQRASGGTYEQYF	TGTGCCAGCAGCCAGCGGGCTAGCGGGGGGACCTACGAGCAGTACTTC	TRBV9	TRBJ2-7	NA	TRBD2
CASSPIDKPSYEQYF	TGCGCCAGCAGCCCCATAGACAAACCCTCCTACGAGCAGTACTTC	TRBV5-1	TRBJ2-7	NA	NA
CASSLALLAEVNEQFF	TGCGCCAGCAGCTTGGCCTTACTAGCGGAAGTAAATGAGCAGTTCTTC	TRBV5-1	TRBJ2-1	NA	TRBD2
CASSQSEEFAYRVNTEAFF	TGCGCCAGCAGTCAATCGGAGGAATTCGCTTACAGGGTGAACACTGAAGCTTTCTTT	TRBV23-1	TRBJ1-1	once	NA
CASSSGTGKEDTF	TGCGCCAGCAGCTCCGGGACAGGGAAGGAGGACACCTTC	TRBV5-1	TRBJ1-2	NA	TRBD1
CASSIGLATDTQYF	TGTGCCAGTAGTATAGGCCTAGCCACAGATACGCAGTATTTT	TRBV19	TRBJ2-3	once	NA
CASRPGGLGTQYF	TGTGCCAGCAGGCCCGGGGGTCTAGGTACGCAGTATTTT	TRBV5-4	TRBJ2-3	NA	NA
CASSLVPQGAAFF	TGTGCCAGCAGCTTAGTGCCACAGGGGGCGGCTTTCTTT	TRBV7-2	TRBJ1-1	NA	TRBD1
CASSPTSGGNTDTQYF	TGTGCCAGCAGCCCCACTAGCGGGGGTAACACAGATACGCAGTATTTT	TRBV3-1/TRBV3-2	TRBJ2-3	NA	TRBD2
CASSLGGPYGYTF	TGTGCCAGCAGCCTGGGGGGTCCTTATGGCTACACCTTC	TRBV3-1/TRBV3-2	TRBJ1-2	NA	NA
CASSKGGGRSPLHF	TGTGCCAGCAGCAAAGGGGGGGGCCGATCACCCCTCCACTTT	TRBV11-2	TRBJ1-6	NA	NA
CASSLGQGNEKLFF	TGTGCCAGCAGCTTGGGACAGGGTAATGAAAAACTGTTTTTT	TRBV7-9	TRBJ1-4	NA	TRBD1
CASSYSRAGGTYEQYF	TGTGCCAGCAGTTACTCGAGGGCAGGGGGAACCTACGAGCAGTACTTC	TRBV6-5	TRBJ2-7	NA	TRBD1
CASSPTQATNEKLFF	TGTGCCAGCAGCCCCACTCAGGCAACTAATGAAAAACTGTTTTTT	TRBV6-5	TRBJ1-4	once	NA
CASGLRGVTEAFF	TGTGCCAGCGGCCTGCGCGGGGTAACTGAAGCTTTCTTT	TRBV5-4	TRBJ1-1	NA	NA
CASSPRTGVFSEAFF	TGTGCCAGCTCACCCAGGACAGGGGTGTTTTCTGAAGCTTTCTTT	TRBV18	TRBJ1-1	once	TRBD1
CASRPSGENNQPQHF	TGTGCCAGCAGACCATCAGGGGAGAATAATCAGCCCCAGCATTTT	TRBV6-5	TRBJ1-5	once	NA
CASSMRGGSYNEQFF	TGTGCCAGTAGTATGAGGGGGGGCTCCTACAATGAGCAGTTCTTC	TRBV19	TRBJ2-1	NA	NA
CASLDTDTGELFF	TGTGCCAGCCTGGACACCGACACCGGGGAGCTGTTTTTT	TRBV7-3	TRBJ2-2	NA	NA
CASSDATRGRFTPLHF	TGTGCCAGCAGTGATGCCACCAGGGGGCGATTTACACCCCTCCACTTT	TRBV2	TRBJ1-6	once	TRBD1
CASTPLTRQGRGDEQFF	TGTGCCAGCACACCCCTGACCCGACAGGGAAGGGGCGATGAGCAGTTCTTC	TRBV2	TRBJ2-1	NA	TRBD1
CASSWGRGNTEAFF	TGCGCCAGCAGTTGGGGCAGGGGTAACACTGAAGCTTTCTTT	TRBV10-2	TRBJ1-1	NA	NA
CASSPPLAGGRGEQFF	TGTGCCAGCAGCCCCCCCTTGGCGGGGGGACGGGGTGAGCAGTTCTTC	TRBV9	TRBJ2-1	NA	TRBD2
CASSPGLGQETQYF	TGTGCCAGCTCACCCGGACTGGGACAAGAGACCCAGTACTTC	TRBV18	TRBJ2-5	NA	NA
CASSGGTAGREETQYF	TGCGCCAGCAGCGGCGGGACGGCGGGGAGGGAAGAGACCCAGTACTTC	TRBV5-1	TRBJ2-5	NA	TRBD2